These T cell receptor beta chains were read from a single sample in a study of OX40 agonist ivuxolimab in advanced cancers. Measured with immunoSEQ multiplex PCR; TCRdb has only the in-frame clones, and not every one. The sample holds about 61,000 clones, about 86% seen once. Sequences were derived from CD4+ or CD8+ T cells sorted from blood, sampled in a trial of the OX40 agonist ivuxolimab. The source of these receptors is an adult with an advanced solid tumor such as melanoma, head and neck, liver or kidney cancer. The CDR3 runs from the conserved cysteine through the conserved F or W. A D gene is named only where the DNA matches it firmly. Size tells how often a clone was seen (once, few, many) or the class of an expanded clone, and some rows leave it out.

J | D | V | size | DNA | CDR3
TRBJ2-4 | NA | TRBV20-1 | once | TGCAGTGCTAGAGGGCCTAACATTCAGTACTTC | CSARGPNIQYF
TRBJ1-4 | NA | TRBV28 | NA | TGTGCCAGCAGTTTCGGGGGCGCGGTGACTAATGAAAAACTGTTTTTT | CASSFGGAVTNEKLFF
TRBJ1-6 | NA | TRBV19 | NA | TGTGCCAGTAGTATAGACTCCGGGCGGAATTCACCCCTCCACTTT | CASSIDSGRNSPLHF
TRBJ2-7 | TRBD1 | TRBV27 | NA | TGTGCCAGCAGTTTCTCTCGACAGGGGGAATACGAGCAGTACTTC | CASSFSRQGEYEQYF
TRBJ1-3 | TRBD1 | TRBV5-1 | once | TGCGCCAGCAGCTTGGGGACAGGGGCGGACACCATATATTTT | CASSLGTGADTIYF
TRBJ1-4 | NA | TRBV7-9 | NA | TGTGCCAGCAGCCCGGGACAAGGGGCCGGGGGTAATGAAAAACTGTTTTTT | CASSPGQGAGGNEKLFF
TRBJ1-1 | NA | TRBV5-1 | NA | TGCGCCAGCAGTCGGGGTTCGAACACTGAAGCTTTCTTT | CASSRGSNTEAFF
TRBJ2-4 | NA | TRBV18 | few | TGTGCCAGCTCACCACCTGACGGGGTGGCCAAAAACATTCAGTACTTC | CASSPPDGVAKNIQYF
TRBJ1-1 | NA | TRBV2 | NA | TGTGCCAGCTCGGGGGTGAACACTGAAGCTTTCTTT | CASSGVNTEAFF
TRBJ1-3 | NA | TRBV27 | NA | TGTGCCAGCAGCAGGGCCGGGTCTGGAAACACCATATATTTT | CASSRAGSGNTIYF
TRBJ2-5 | NA | TRBV7-2 | NA | TGTGCCAGCAGCGCCAGAGCACCCCAAGAGACCCAGTACTTC | CASSARAPQETQYF
TRBJ2-7 | NA | TRBV27 | NA | TGTGCCAGCAGTTTAGCGGGGTCCTACGAGCAGTACTTC | CASSLAGSYEQYF
TRBJ1-2 | NA | TRBV6-1 | NA | TGTGCCAGCACCCTACAAGGTTATGGCTACACCTTC | CASTLQGYGYTF
TRBJ2-1 | NA | TRBV5-1 | NA | TGCGCCAGCAGCTTTGGGGGCGAATCCTACAATGAGCAGTTCTTC | CASSFGGESYNEQFF